This TCR beta chain came from a study of blood T cell repertoires in COVID-19. The overall study: The cDNA or gDNA used as material had been derived from T cells, B-cell-depleted T cells, or PBMCs.

V lost 1 base to trimming and J lost 5 bases; unmatched junction nucleotides: 5. This CDR3 has 15 amino acids. Per germline, CDR1 MGHRA and CDR2 YSYEKL. Generated by immunoSEQ multiplex PCR, the TCRdb table keeps only in-frame clones and is missing some. Of some 66,000 clones detected, about 91% appear once; the ten largest clones hold approximately 7.5%. What was sequenced was peripheral blood. The chain employs TRBV4-1 and TRBJ2-5; 9 bases are a match to TRBD1. The sequence came from a human donor in a cohort sampled during active COVID-19. CDR3 coding DNA: TGCGCCAGCAGCCAAGGCGGGACAGGGAGGGAGACCCAGTACTTC. Amino acids: CASSQGGTGRETQYF.